This T cell receptor beta chain was recovered during a study of graft-versus-host responses after intestinal transplantation. Sequencing used immunoSEQ multiplex PCR; TCRdb keeps in-frame clones, though not all of them. The sample has tens of thousands of clones, 89% seen once. There are 14 residues in the CDR3. V was pared by 8 bases and J by 6 bases, with 7 bases of the junction left unmatched. Germline CDR1 reads MNHEY; CDR2 reads SMNVEV (reference sequence). Note on this clone: No antigen is known for it.

The source material was unstimulated CD8+ T cells sorted from spleen or lymph node cells, sampled before intestinal transplant. V is TRBV27 and J is TRBJ2-5; 12 bases match TRBD2. The sequence derives from a human donor who received an intestinal transplant. In DNA form, the CDR3 reads TGTGCCAGCCCTCTAGCGGGAGGGCCGAAGACCCAGTACTTC. Translated, it gives CASPLAGGPKTQYF.